This T cell receptor beta chain was captured by sequencing in a study of blood T cell repertoires in COVID-19. Study summary: The cDNA or gDNA used as material had been derived from T cells, B-cell-depleted T cells, or PBMCs.

Clones were read by immunoSEQ multiplex PCR, and TCRdb kept only the in-frame ones, dropping some. The sample has about 46,000 clones, more than 75% seen once; the top ten hold approximately 9.6%. What was sequenced was peripheral blood. The source is a middle-aged man with active COVID-19.

CDR3 sequence: CASSQDLASGTPGGQYF. The DNA of the CDR3 is TGTGCCAGCAGCCAAGATTTGGCTAGCGGGACCCCAGGGGGGCAGTACTTC. V usage is TRBV3-1 (or the pseudogene TRBV3-2) and J usage is TRBJ2-7; 9 bases agree with TRBD2. V was pared by 0 bases and J by 9 bases, with 15 bases of the junction left unmatched. The CDR3 runs to 17 residues. Germline-derived CDR1 and CDR2 are LGHDT and YNNKEL (reference sequence).